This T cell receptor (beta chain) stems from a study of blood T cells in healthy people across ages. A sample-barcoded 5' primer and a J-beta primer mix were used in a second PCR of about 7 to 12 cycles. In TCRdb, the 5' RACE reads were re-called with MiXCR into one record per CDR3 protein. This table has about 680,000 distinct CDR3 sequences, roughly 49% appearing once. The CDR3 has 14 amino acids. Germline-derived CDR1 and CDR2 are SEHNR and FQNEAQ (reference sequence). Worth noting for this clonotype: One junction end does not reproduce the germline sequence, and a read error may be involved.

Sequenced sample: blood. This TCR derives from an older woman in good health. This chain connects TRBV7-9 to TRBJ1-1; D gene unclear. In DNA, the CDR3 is TGTGCCAGCAGCTTATGGGGAGAGAACATTGAAGCTTTCTTT. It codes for CASSLWGENIEAFF.